Here is one T cell receptor beta chain with its context. The sample is drawn from a study of monozygotic twins with inflammatory bowel disease. TCRdb re-called the 5' RACE reads and gives one entry per CDR3 protein, without DNA. This listing includes around 450,000 distinct CDR3 sequences. This CDR3 contains 14 residues. Germline CDR1 and CDR2: ENHRY and SYGVKD. The rearrangement links TRBV10-3 to TRBJ2-1; TCRdb's D call, TRBD2, is unchecked because there is no DNA. The receptor's source is a human donor with ulcerative colitis or Crohn's disease, or a healthy co-twin of an affected twin (not recorded which). Sequencing input: blood. CDR3 sequence reads: CAISPAGVNGEQFF.